The clone carrying this TCR beta chain was recorded many times. The data originate from a study of response to subunit inactivated influenza vaccine. TCRdb reanalysed the RT-PCR reads using MiXCR and keeps one entry per CDR3 protein. The sample carries 150,000 or so distinct CDR3 sequences, 11% recorded once. The CDR3 is 15 amino acids. Between the trimmed V and J ends, which lost 6 bases and 6 bases, there was a span of 19 bases. The sample in question was non-naive T cells sorted from PBMCs, obtained roughly 46 days after vaccination. This chain links TRBV12-3 or TRBV12-4 with TRBJ2-3; the D gene could be TRBD1 or TRBD2 (5 bases each). This sequence was found in a man in his forties or fifties who received an inactivated influenza vaccine. The CDR3: CASRGKSGLSDTQYF. DNA for the CDR3: TGTGCCAGCAGGGGAAAATCGGGGCTTTCGGATACGCAGTATTTT.